The 20 T cell receptor beta chains below come from one sample, sequenced in a study of vaccination effects on CD4 cells after COVID-19. ViraFEST used viral peptide pools to expand antigen-specific CD4+ T cells before sequencing. CD4+ T cell isolation took place after about nine days of culture. No cognate antigen is known for these TCRs. TCRdb's table, derived via immunoSEQ multiplex PCR, lists solely in-frame clones and lacks some. This table has about 31,000 clones, roughly two thirds appearing once. This specimen consisted of CD4+ T cells from PBMCs cultured with HCoV-229E spike peptides, obtained before COVID-19 vaccination. The receptors derive from a human donor who received a COVID-19 vaccine.

The J gene is TRBJ2-1, the V gene TRBV9; maybe TRBD2 (7 bases). The CDR3 consists of 15 residues. Trimming cost V 3 bases and J 6 bases, with 16 bases left between them. Germline CDR1 reads SGDLS; CDR2 reads YYNGEE. The CDR3 DNA sequence: TGTGCCAGCAGCGCCCTGGGGCGGGGGCCCAATGAGCAGTTCTTC. It translates to CASSALGRGPNEQFF.

The rearrangement uses TRBV4-1 and TRBJ2-7; TRBD2 might be the D (7 bases). The germline V gene has CDR1 MGHRA and CDR2 YSYEKL. V was clipped by 1 base and J by 0 bases, with 13 bases between them. The CDR3 length is 16 residues. CDR3 amino acids: CASSQVRGGYSYEQYF. The CDR3 nucleotides are TGCGCCAGCAGCCAAGTTAGGGGGGGTTACTCCTACGAGCAGTACTTC.

V is TRBV29-1 and J is TRBJ1-2, with no clear D. V lost 3 bases and J lost 5, with 22 bases in between. The CDR3 has 16 amino acids. The germline V gene encodes CDR1 SQVTM and CDR2 ANQGSEA. This CDR3 is CSVDLSPGGSPYGYTF. The DNA of the CDR3 is TGCAGCGTTGATCTCTCGCCGGGAGGTTCCCCTTATGGCTACACCTTC.

This sequence joins TRBV3-1 (or the pseudogene TRBV3-2) and TRBJ2-2; no clear D gene. In germline, CDR1 is LGHDT, CDR2 YNNKEL (reference sequence). V was trimmed by 3 bases and J by 6 bases, leaving 2 bases between them. The CDR3 loop spans 11 amino acids. DNA for the CDR3: TGTGCCAGCAGCCACCCCGGGGAGCTGTTTTTT. Residues: CASSHPGELFF.

This clone was seen a few times. The genes are TRBV2 and TRBJ2-3; D possibly corresponds to TRBD2 (6 bases). The length of the CDR3 is 14 residues. Trimming took off 6 bases at V and 2 bases at J, with 12 bases between the two ends. Germline V lookup: CDR1 SNHLY, CDR2 FYNNEI. CDR3 amino acids: CASRARGTTDTQYF. The CDR3 DNA reads TGTGCCAGCAGGGCGCGGGGTACCACAGATACGCAGTATTTT.

Turning to this clone: An end of the junction differs from the germline gene, which may be a read error. The V and J genes are TRBV7-7 and TRBJ1-4; TRBD1 agrees at 9 bases. The CDR3 runs to 16 residues. From germline, CDR1 is SSHAT and CDR2 FNYEAQ (reference sequence). The CDR3 spells CASSLGTGTANEKLFF. The CDR3 DNA is TGTGCTAGCAGCTTAGGGACAGGGACGGCTAATGAAAAACTGTTTTTT.

The V gene is TRBV3-1 (or the pseudogene TRBV3-2), the J gene TRBJ1-2; 9 nucleotides agree with TRBD1. The length of the CDR3 is 15 residues. Trimming removed 1 base from V and 6 bases from J; junction bases left unmatched: 6. CDR1 is LGHDT, CDR2 YNNKEL, per germline (reference sequence). The DNA for the CDR3 is TGTGCCAGCAGCCAAGCATCCGGGACAGGGAATGGCTACACCTTC. Its translation: CASSQASGTGNGYTF.

The chain uses TRBV28 and TRBJ2-7; maybe TRBD1 (5 bases). This CDR3 contains 14 residues. Germline V gene data show CDR1 as MDHEN and CDR2 as SYDVKM. The V end was cut by 3 bases, the J end by 0 bases, with 9 bases between. The CDR3 sequence: CASSFRVSSYEQYF. The CDR3 DNA follows: TGTGCCAGCAGTTTCAGGGTATCCTCCTACGAGCAGTACTTC.

This chain connects TRBV18 to TRBJ2-7; perhaps TRBD1 as D (5 bases). This CDR3 is 15 amino acids long. Trimming pared 2 bases from V and 5 bases from J, leaving 16 bases between. Germline CDR1 reads KGHSH; CDR2 reads LQKENI. CDR3 residues: CASSPGRQGINEQYF. The CDR3 DNA is TGTGCCAGCTCACCAGGGCGGCAGGGAATTAACGAGCAGTACTTC.

The rearrangement joins TRBV28 to TRBJ2-6; 7 positions match TRBD1. There are 16 residues in the CDR3. The V gene end was trimmed by 8 bases and the J gene end by 4 bases; junction bases not matched to a gene: 11. The germline CDR1 and CDR2 sequences are MDHEN and SYDVKM. CDR3 region: CASGETGRAGANVLTF. The CDR3 DNA reads TGTGCCAGCGGTGAGACAGGGCGGGCGGGGGCCAACGTCCTGACTTTC.

The V gene is TRBV4-2, the J gene TRBJ1-5, with D unclear. V was pared by 4 bases and J by 3 bases, with 7 bases between. The CDR3 covers 13 residues. Germline loops: CDR1 LGHNA, CDR2 YNFKEQ. The CDR3 protein is CASSLDYNQPQHF. The CDR3 nucleotides read TGTGCCAGCAGCCTGGACTACAATCAGCCCCAGCATTTT.

The chain links TRBV7-9 to TRBJ1-1, with D unclear. The CDR3 runs to 14 residues. Germline assignment: CDR1 SEHNR and CDR2 FQNEAQ (reference sequence). V shed 0 bases and J shed 5 bases, with 10 bases lying between them. The DNA of the CDR3 is TGTGCCAGCAGCTTAGCGAGCGGGATTACTGAAGCTTTCTTT. Translating it yields CASSLASGITEAFF. The full variable domain, its missing parts supplied by reference TRBV7-9 and TRBJ1-1, is DTGVSQNPRHKITKRGQNVTFRCDPISEHNRLYWYRQTLGQGPEFLTYFQNEAQLEKSRLLSDRFSAERPKGSFSTLEIQRTEQGDSAMYLCASSLASGITEAFFGQGTRLTVV.

This clone occurred a few times. The chain is built from TRBV4-3 and TRBJ1-5; D remains ambiguous. The germline gives CDR1 LGHNA, CDR2 YSLEER. This CDR3 contains 16 residues. Trimming took 0 bases from V and 3 from J, leaving 12 bases between them. The CDR3 nucleotides read TGCGCCAGCAGCCAAGAGGTGGGGAGGACCAATCAGCCCCAGCATTTT. Its protein product is CASSQEVGRTNQPQHF.

The chain employs TRBV28 and TRBJ1-1; D is uncertain. The CDR3 is 13 amino acids. The ends were cut back, 6 bases at V and 7 bases at J, with 15 bases in the middle. Germline CDR1 MDHEN, CDR2 SYDVKM. CDR3 in DNA: TGTGCCAGCAGCCCCGGAGGATCCGTTGAAGCTTTCTTT. Amino acid sequence: CASSPGGSVEAFF.

V gene TRBV14 combines with J gene TRBJ1-1; 9 bases map to TRBD1. V trimming: 1 base; J trimming: 6 bases; junction bases outside the gene matches: 12. Germline loops: CDR1 SGHDN, CDR2 FVKESK. This CDR3 has 17 residues. Here the CDR3 reads CASSQVRWDRVWAEAFF. CDR3 DNA: TGTGCCAGCAGCCAAGTACGCTGGGACAGGGTTTGGGCTGAAGCTTTCTTT.

This clone was seen more than once but under ten times. V usage is TRBV5-1 and J usage is TRBJ2-3; D gene ambiguous. The CDR3 is 13 residues long. The ends were cut back, 3 bases at V and 3 bases at J, with 8 bases in the middle. Per germline, CDR1 SGHRS and CDR2 YFSETQ. The CDR3 loop is CASSYGRTDTQYF. CDR3 bases: TGCGCCAGCAGCTACGGACGGACAGATACGCAGTATTTT.

CDR3 DNA sequence: TGTGCCAGCAGCTTACTGGGGCACTTCCAAGAGACCCAGTACTTC. Its translation: CASSLLGHFQETQYF. The V call is TRBV7-2, the J call TRBJ2-5; D is possibly TRBD1 (5 bases). The CDR3 is made up of 15 amino acids. Germline V gene lookup returns CDR1 SGHTA and CDR2 FQGNSA. The V and J ends lost 2 bases and 1 base respectively, with 11 bases between them.

J is TRBJ1-1 and V is TRBV5-1; D remains ambiguous. V lost 1 base to trimming and J lost 0 bases, with 7 bases between them. The CDR3 is 14 residues long. Germline values: CDR1 SGHRS, CDR2 YFSETQ. The CDR3 reads CASSLTIMNTEAFF. The CDR3 DNA sequence: TGCGCCAGCAGCTTGACGATCATGAACACTGAAGCTTTCTTT. The variable domain in full, completed from reference TRBV5-1 and TRBJ1-1, reads KAGVTQTPRYLIKTRGQQVTLSCSPISGHRSVSWYQQTPGQGLQFLFEYFSETQRNKGNFPGRFSGRQFSNSRSEMNVSTLELGDSALYLCASSLTIMNTEAFFGQGTRLTVV.

This clone was found once. The rearrangement joins TRBV7-9 to TRBJ2-2; D ambiguous. This CDR3 has 14 residues. CDR1 SEHNR and CDR2 FQNEAQ come from the germline V gene (reference sequence). V was cut by 5 bases and J by 1 base, with 8 bases left in between. The CDR3 protein is CASSPRLNTGELFF. The CDR3, as DNA: TGTGCCAGCAGCCCCCGACTGAACACCGGGGAGCTGTTTTTT. Complete variable domain (other parts from reference TRBV7-9 and TRBJ2-2): DTGVSQNPRHKITKRGQNVTFRCDPISEHNRLYWYRQTLGQGPEFLTYFQNEAQLEKSRLLSDRFSAERPKGSFSTLEIQRTEQGDSAMYLCASSPRLNTGELFFGEGSRLTVL.

The J gene is TRBJ2-1, the V gene TRBV9, with 9 bases fitting TRBD1. Germline V gene data show CDR1 as SGDLS and CDR2 as YYNGEE. Trimming at V came to 2 bases and at J to 6 bases, leaving 6 bases not matched to a gene. The CDR3 is made up of 15 amino acids. The CDR3 region is CASSVEGQGGNEQFF. In DNA form, the CDR3 reads TGTGCCAGCAGCGTCGAGGGACAGGGAGGCAATGAGCAGTTCTTC.